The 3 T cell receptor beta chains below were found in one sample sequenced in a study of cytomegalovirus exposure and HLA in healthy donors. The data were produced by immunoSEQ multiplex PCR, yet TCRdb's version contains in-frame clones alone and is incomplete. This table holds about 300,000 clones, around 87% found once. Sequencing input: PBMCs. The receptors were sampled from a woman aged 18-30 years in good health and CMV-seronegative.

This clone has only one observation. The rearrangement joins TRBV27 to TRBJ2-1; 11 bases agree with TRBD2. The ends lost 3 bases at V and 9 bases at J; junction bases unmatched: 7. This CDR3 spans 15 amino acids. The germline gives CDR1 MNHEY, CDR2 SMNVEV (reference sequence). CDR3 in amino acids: CASSFVLAGAAEQFF. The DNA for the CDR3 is TGTGCCAGCAGTTTTGTACTAGCGGGAGCTGCTGAGCAGTTCTTC.

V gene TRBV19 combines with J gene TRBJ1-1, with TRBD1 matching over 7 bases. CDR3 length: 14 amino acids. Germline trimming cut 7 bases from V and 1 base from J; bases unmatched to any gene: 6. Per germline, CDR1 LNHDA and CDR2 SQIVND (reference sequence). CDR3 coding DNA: TGTGCCAGTATTCCGACAGGGTGGAACACTGAAGCTTTCTTT. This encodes CASIPTGWNTEAFF.

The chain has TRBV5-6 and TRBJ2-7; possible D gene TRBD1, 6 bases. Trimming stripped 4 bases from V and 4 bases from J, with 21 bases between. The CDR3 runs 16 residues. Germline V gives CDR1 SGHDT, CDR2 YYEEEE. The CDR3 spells CASSVGAFRVSYEQYF. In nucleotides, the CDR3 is TGTGCCAGCAGCGTGGGGGCGTTCAGGGTTAGTTACGAGCAGTACTTC.